This T cell receptor beta chain was documented in a study of T cell repertoires in cytomegalovirus infection. Study background: Indications of both CMV infection and matching HLA type were provided by public TCR beta signatures.

Concerning this clonotype itself: Its antigen is as yet unknown.

Regarding the study as a whole: Of the TCR beta families, the public ones yielded a cumulative frequency that identified carriers of CMV plus the relevant HLA. Within the response measured ex vivo, HLA-C-restricted CMV-specific TCR beta clonotypes were dominant.

TCRdb processed the reads anew with MiXCR; each CDR3 protein has one entry. Among over 150,000 distinct CDR3 sequences listed, about 17% were seen once. The V gene's germline CDR1 is DFQATT and CDR2 SNEGSKA (reference sequence). CDR3 length equals 17 residues. V lost 0 bases to trimming and J lost 0 bases, with 12 bases between them. The clonotype was recovered from a human donor in good health (CMV status not recorded). Some clones in this sample may be carry-over from other donors' samples. Source material: CD8+ T cells from PBMCs. The chain couples TRBV20-1 to TRBJ1-6; D is unresolved. In nucleotides, the CDR3 is TGCAGTGCTAGAGATAGGGATTCCCTCTCCTATAATTCACCCCTCCACTTT. Encoded protein: CSARDRDSLSYNSPLHF.